This entry features one TCR beta chain sequence. What it binds is unknown. Transcripts of RNA were the source for amplifying TCR beta CDR3 regions. The first-round RT-PCR employed HTBI primers together with the Qiagen OneStep RT-PCR kit. A multiplex PCR was then performed as the second round. MiXCR, applied by TCRdb to the multiplex PCR reads, yields one record per CDR3 protein. Of hundreds of thousands of distinct CDR3 sequences in the sample, roughly 41% were seen once. The data belong to a study of Graves' ophthalmopathy and Graves' hyperthyroidism. Study outcomes and limitations: Most clonotypes expanded in thyroid above 0.001 frequency were present in blood too. Ophthalmopathy versus stable hyperthyroidism: 13-signature model gave 85% to 90% sensitivity, less than 83% specificity. The model reached 70.59% sensitivity and 72.22% specificity for predicting ophthalmopathy progression.

Ophthalmopathy donors' eye disease showed moderate-to-severe activity, CAS of at least 3, NOSPECS of at least 4 and duration under 3 months. This receptor was obtained from an adult man with Graves' ophthalmopathy. Sequencing was carried out using peripheral blood.

The CDR3 region has the DNA TGTGCCAGCAGCTTACAGGGTGTGAGCACTGAAGCTTTCTTT. Translation: CASSLQGVSTEAFF. The chain is built from TRBV7-9 and TRBJ1-1, with D possibly being TRBD1 (5 bases). CDR3 length: 14 amino acids. V was shortened by 2 bases and J by 4 bases, with 11 bases between the two germline ends. The germline V gene encodes CDR1 SEHNR and CDR2 FQNEAQ (reference sequence).